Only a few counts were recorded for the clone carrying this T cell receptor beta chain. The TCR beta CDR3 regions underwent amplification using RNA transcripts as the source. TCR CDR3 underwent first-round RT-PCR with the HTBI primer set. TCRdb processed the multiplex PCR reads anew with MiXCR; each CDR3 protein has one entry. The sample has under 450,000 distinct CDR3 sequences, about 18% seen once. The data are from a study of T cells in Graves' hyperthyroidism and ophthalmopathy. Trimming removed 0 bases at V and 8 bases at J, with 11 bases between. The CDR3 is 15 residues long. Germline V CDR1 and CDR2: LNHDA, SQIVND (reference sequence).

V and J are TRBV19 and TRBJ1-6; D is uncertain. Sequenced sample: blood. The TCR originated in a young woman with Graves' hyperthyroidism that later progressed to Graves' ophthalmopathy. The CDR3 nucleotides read TGTGCCAGTAGTATAGACCACGGTATTCATTCACCCCTCCACTTT. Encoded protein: CASSIDHGIHSPLHF.